The 8 T cell receptor beta chains listed next were all sequenced from one sample in a study of graft-versus-host responses after intestinal transplantation (dated by TCRdb to about 2021). The method behind the library was the immunoSEQ multiplex PCR assay. TCRdb obtained this table from immuneACCESS and retained in-frame rearrangements with V and J assigned. These tables miss some clones; where compared with another copy, unresolved V genes account for less than half of the shortfall, and the remainder is unexplained. The sample table records roughly 6,900 clones; around 24% of these occur just once. 6% to 6.5% of the sample lies in the top ten. The time point label of this sample denotes: cells obtained before transplantation from donor or recipient. Mixed lymphocyte reactions plated around 200,000 CFSE-labeled pre-transplant responders with around 200,000 irradiated violet-dye-labeled stimulators and were cultured for 6 days.

The specimen was alloreactive CD8+ T cells from a mixed lymphocyte reaction culture, collected before transplantation. What this sample's cell subset or site label stands for: CFSE-low proliferating T cells sorted from approximately six-day pre-transplant mixed lymphocyte reaction (GvH or HvG direction). All receptors derive from a human patient who was an organ donor for intestinal transplantation.

The J gene is TRBJ2-5, the V gene TRBV11-1; 12 bases agree with TRBD2. V dropped 3 bases and J dropped 13; count of bases not matched to a gene: 12. The CDR3 is 15 residues long. Looked up from germline, CDR1 is SGHAT and CDR2 is FQDESV (reference sequence). CDR3 in amino acids: CASSLLAGGPGSTYF. The CDR3 coding sequence is TGTGCCAGCAGCTTGCTAGCGGGAGGGCCCGGGTCCACGTACTTC.

Sample share makes this clone medium-sized. The gene calls are TRBV6-5 and TRBJ2-3; no reliable D call. The germline V gene encodes CDR1 MNHEY and CDR2 SVGAGI. The CDR3 is 14 amino acids. Between the trimmed V and J ends, which lost 6 bases and 1 base, there was a span of 11 bases. DNA for the CDR3: TGTGCCAGCAGCCCAAAGCCCGGCACAGATACGCAGTATTTT. It is translated as CASSPKPGTDTQYF.

This clone is medium-sized by share. The V call is TRBV19, the J call TRBJ2-3; D ambiguous. Trimming removed 5 bases at V and 6 bases at J, with 12 bases between. CDR1 is LNHDA, CDR2 SQIVND, per germline (reference sequence). The CDR3 extends over 13 amino acids. The CDR3 coding sequence is TGTGCCAGTAGTTCTCTTCAAGGGGATACGCAGTATTTT. The encoded protein is CASSSLQGDTQYF.

By sample fraction, this clone is medium-sized. This chain links TRBV4-3 with TRBJ2-7; D not resolved. V lost 0 bases and J lost 4, with 7 bases in between. Germline V lookup: CDR1 LGHNA, CDR2 YSLEER. This CDR3 has 13 residues. CDR3 sequence: CASSQDVAYEQYF. CDR3 DNA sequence: TGCGCCAGCAGCCAAGATGTGGCATACGAGCAGTACTTC.

This clone appeared a few times. This rearrangement joins TRBV6-6 to TRBJ2-3; D call uncertain. The CDR3 consists of 11 residues. The germline V gene encodes CDR1 MNHNY and CDR2 SVGAGI (reference sequence). V lost 5 bases and J 4 bases, leaving 4 bases between the germline ends. In DNA form, the CDR3 reads TGTGCCAGCAGTGACCCAGATACGCAGTATTTT. Translating gives CASSDPDTQYF.

This clone turned up a few times. At one of its ends the junction is not consistent with the germline gene, which may arise from a read error. This chain joins TRBV5-4 and TRBJ2-1; a weak D match, TRBD1 (5 bases). CDR3 length: 17 residues. Germline assignment: CDR1 SGHNT and CDR2 YYREEE (reference sequence). Here the CDR3 DNA reads TGCGCCAGCAGCCAAGATGGGATAGGCAGGGCCTACAATGAGCAGTTCTTC. It is translated as CASSQDGIGRAYNEQFF.

V is TRBV4-1 and J is TRBJ2-6; 9 bases are a match to TRBD1. Germline V gene sequence: CDR1 MGHRA, CDR2 YSYEKL. The CDR3 contains 16 residues. With 4 bases clipped from V and 2 bases from J, the junction kept 3 bases outside the gene matches. CDR3 DNA sequence: TGCGCCAGCAGCCGGACAGGGGTAGCTGGGGCCAACGTCCTGACTTTC. Protein: CASSRTGVAGANVLTF.

The chain links TRBV6-5 to TRBJ1-1; D is uncertain. The V gene lost 0 bases and the J gene lost 0 bases, with 8 bases spanning the gap. There are 15 residues in the CDR3. Germline V gives CDR1 MNHEY, CDR2 SVGAGI. CDR3 sequence reads: CASSYSSNMNTEAFF. CDR3 coding DNA: TGTGCCAGCAGTTACTCTTCTAACATGAACACTGAAGCTTTCTTT.